The entry below gives a single T cell receptor beta chain sequence along with its context. Its antigen is undetermined. This entry is derived from a study of naive and memory T cell subsets. From germline, CDR1 is MNHNS and CDR2 SASEGT. V was pared by 10 bases and J by 3 bases, with 18 bases between. The CDR3 contains 14 residues. Study-wide results and caveats: Naive repertoires, especially CD8, held a few larger clonotypes, possibly memory cells re-expressing CD45RA. Over 90% of naive TCR sequences appeared only once, unlike memory subsets. From naive to CM, EM and EMRA, diversity decreased and Gini increased.

An equimolar mix of two oligonucleotides served as the beta constant-region primer for TRBC1 and TRBC2. Ligated cDNA was amplified by four rounds of PCR with nested alpha and beta constant-region primers and SP2. TCRdb ran MiXCR on the UMI-ligation and nested PCR reads and lists one entry per CDR3 protein. The sample holds 150,000 or so distinct CDR3 sequences, approximately 22% seen once. Sequencing was performed on naive CD4+ T cells from blood. The V gene is TRBV6-1, the J gene TRBJ1-1; possibly TRBD1 for D (6 bases). The sequence came from a human donor in good health. CDR3 protein: CATEPRRGDTEAFF. In nucleotides, the CDR3 is TGTGCCACCGAACCCCGTAGGGGGGACACTGAAGCTTTCTTT.